Listed here are 21 T cell receptor beta chains from one sample, sequenced in a study of radiotherapy plus CTLA-4 blockade in lung cancer. Generated by immunoSEQ multiplex PCR, the TCRdb table keeps only in-frame clones and is missing some. The sample contains tens of thousands of clones, around four fifths of which appear only once. The starting material was peripheral blood, obtained from a patient treated with radiotherapy plus ipilimumab. All receptors derive from a human donor with non-small cell lung cancer who had a partial response to radiotherapy plus ipilimumab.

J is TRBJ1-5 and V is TRBV6-5, with D possibly matching TRBD1 (6 bases). Germline values: CDR1 MNHEY, CDR2 SVGAGI. This CDR3 has 12 residues. V shed 7 bases and J shed 7 bases, with 11 bases lying between them. In DNA form, the CDR3 reads TGTGCCAGCAAGGGGGAGGGGCAGCCCCAGCATTTT. It translates to CASKGEGQPQHF.

The rearrangement uses TRBV28 and TRBJ2-2; 12 nucleotides align to TRBD2. CDR1 is MDHEN, CDR2 SYDVKM, per germline. The CDR3 has 21 residues. J was trimmed by 0 bases and V by 5 bases; bases with no gene match: 16. CDR3 protein: CASSPPLLAGGIIANTGELFF. In DNA form, the CDR3 reads TGTGCCAGCAGTCCCCCCCTACTAGCGGGGGGCATCATCGCGAACACCGGGGAGCTGTTTTTT.

This chain joins TRBV6-1 and TRBJ1-6; a possible D gene is TRBD1 (5 bases). V dropped 2 bases and J dropped 7 bases, with 12 bases sitting between them. There are 15 residues in the CDR3. CDR1 MNHNS and CDR2 SASEGT come from the germline V gene. The CDR3 spells CASSEHRPPNSPLHF. DNA of the CDR3: TGTGCCAGCAGTGAACACAGGCCCCCGAATTCACCCCTCCACTTT.

The chain carries TRBV5-1 and TRBJ2-5; possible D gene TRBD1, 5 bases. From germline, CDR1 is SGHRS and CDR2 YFSETQ. The CDR3 extends over 14 amino acids. The V end lost 4 bases, the J end lost 2 bases, and 12 bases lay between the germline ends. In nucleotides, the CDR3 is TGCGCCAGCAGCCCTCAGAACAGGCAAGAGACCCAGTACTTC. Protein sequence: CASSPQNRQETQYF.

This rearrangement joins TRBV5-6 to TRBJ1-2; 7 bases are a match to TRBD1. Germline V CDR1 and CDR2: SGHDT, YYEEEE. V dropped 4 bases and J dropped 4; count of bases not matched to a gene: 4. CDR3 size: 13 residues. CDR3 amino acids: CASSGTVGYGYTF. DNA for the CDR3: TGTGCCAGCAGCGGGACAGTCGGCTATGGCTACACCTTC.

V gene TRBV4-2 combines with J gene TRBJ2-3, with TRBD2 matching over 7 bases. The CDR3 is made up of 14 amino acids. CDR1 and CDR2 (germline): LGHNA, YNFKEQ. V lost 4 bases to trimming and J lost 4 bases; unmatched junction nucleotides: 5. CDR3 coding DNA: TGTGCCAGCAGCCTCGGACTAGATGCAGATACGCAGTATTTT. Amino acid sequence: CASSLGLDADTQYF.

The gene calls are TRBV6-1 and TRBJ2-1, with 10 bases aligning to TRBD1. The CDR3 is 15 residues long. Germline V gene data show CDR1 as MNHNS and CDR2 as SASEGT. Trimming at V came to 3 bases and at J to 10 bases, leaving 9 bases not matched to a gene. The CDR3 reads CASSEVGTGVYEQFF. The CDR3 nucleotides read TGTGCCAGCAGTGAGGTTGGGACAGGGGTTTACGAGCAGTTCTTC.

A note on this clone: The CDR3 does not close with the conserved phenylalanine or tryptophan, likely indicating a read error. The chain combines TRBV5-4 with TRBJ2-7; 11 bases are shared with TRBD1. Germline CDR1 SGHNT, CDR2 YYREEE (reference sequence). The junction had 10 bases not matched to a gene; V was cut back by 3 bases and J by 2 bases. The CDR3 is made up of 17 amino acids. The CDR3: CASSSPLGQGDTYEQYL. The CDR3 nucleotides read TGTGCCAGCAGCTCCCCATTGGGACAGGGGGACACCTACGAGCAGTACCTC.

The chain uses TRBV5-1 and TRBJ2-7; 7 bases fit TRBD2. The J segment lost 6 bases and the V segment lost 6 bases, leaving 12 bases of the junction unmatched. From germline, CDR1 is SGHRS and CDR2 YFSETQ. The CDR3 extends over 14 amino acids. CDR3: CASTGGGSYGEQYF. The CDR3 region has the DNA TGCGCCAGCACGGGGGGAGGATCGTACGGCGAGCAGTACTTC. The variable domain in full, with the rest retrieved from reference TRBV5-1 and TRBJ2-7, is KAGVTQTPRYLIKTRGQQVTLSCSPISGHRSVSWYQQTPGQGLQFLFEYFSETQRNKGNFPGRFSGRQFSNSRSEMNVSTLELGDSALYLCASTGGGSYGEQYFGPGTRLTVT.

The rearrangement uses TRBV19 and TRBJ2-1, with D maybe TRBD2 (6 bases). The CDR3 has 11 residues. Trimming took 6 bases from V and 14 from J, leaving 14 bases between them. The germline V gene encodes CDR1 LNHDA and CDR2 SQIVND (reference sequence). The CDR3 DNA follows: TGTGCCAGTAGCGCCGGGAGCAAGGAGTTCTTC. This sequence encodes CASSAGSKEFF.

This clone was detected only once. J is TRBJ2-7 and V is TRBV28; TRBD1 agrees at 8 bases. V shed 7 bases and J 2 bases; nucleotides not matched to a gene: 7. Germline lookup yields CDR1 MDHEN and CDR2 SYDVKM. CDR3 length: 14 amino acids. DNA for the CDR3: TGTGCCAGCACCCCGGACAGGGAGACCTACGAGCAGTACTTC. Translated: CASTPDRETYEQYF.

The chain recombines TRBV5-4 with TRBJ2-6; TRBD1 aligns across 7 bases. The germline CDR1 and CDR2 sequences are SGHNT and YYREEE (reference sequence). The CDR3 loop spans 18 amino acids. J gave up 3 bases and V 4 bases, and 13 bases lay outside the gene matches. Here the CDR3 DNA reads TGTGCCAGCAGCCAGACGGGACAGAGGTCGTATGGGGCCAACGTCCTGACTTTC. Residues: CASSQTGQRSYGANVLTF.

The chain employs TRBV2 and TRBJ2-5, with TRBD1 matching over 8 bases. Unmatched junction bases numbered 9, after V lost 7 bases and J lost 2 bases. The germline CDR1 and CDR2 sequences are SNHLY and FYNNEI. This CDR3 spans 15 amino acids. The CDR3 DNA follows: TGTGCCAGCAACAGACAGGGGCGAGTTCAAGAGACCCAGTACTTC. Protein: CASNRQGRVQETQYF.

J is TRBJ2-5 and V is TRBV7-7; D may be TRBD2 (5 bases). The CDR3 loop spans 13 amino acids. Germline CDR1 SSHAT, CDR2 FNYEAQ (reference sequence). V was cut by 5 bases and J by 2 bases, with 9 bases left in between. The CDR3 region has the DNA TGTGCCAGCAGCGCTCCGGGGCAAGAGACCCAGTACTTC. Protein: CASSAPGQETQYF. The whole variable domain, remainder taken from reference TRBV7-7 and TRBJ2-5, is GAGVSQSPRYKVTKRGQDVTLRCDPISSHATLYWYQQALGQGPEFLTYFNYEAQPDKSGLPSDRFSAERPEGSISTLTIQRTEQRDSAMYRCASSAPGQETQYFGPGTRLLVL.

The chain couples TRBV7-9 to TRBJ2-7; 12 bases are a match to TRBD2. CDR3 length equals 16 residues. Looked up from germline, CDR1 is SEHNR and CDR2 is FQNEAQ (reference sequence). Trimming cost V 3 bases and J 0 bases; bases outside gene matches: 3. The CDR3 loop is CASSLASGGDSYEQYF. In DNA form, the CDR3 reads TGTGCCAGCAGCTTGGCTAGCGGGGGGGACTCCTACGAGCAGTACTTC.

CDR3 nucleotide sequence: TGCGCCAGCAGCTTGGACAGCCAGGAGACCCAGTACTTC. Protein sequence: CASSLDSQETQYF. This rearrangement joins TRBV5-1 to TRBJ2-5; D not certain. This CDR3 has 13 residues. CDR1 is SGHRS and CDR2 is YFSETQ in the germline V gene. Deletions cut 0 bases from V and 5 bases from J, with 8 bases between.

This clone was observed a few times. The chain carries TRBV25-1 and TRBJ1-6; tentative D call: TRBD1 (5 bases). CDR3 size: 15 residues. Trimming pared 4 bases from V and 7 bases from J, leaving 14 bases between. The germline V gene has CDR1 MGHDK and CDR2 SYGVNS. CDR3 protein: CASSGGDPGNSPLHF. The CDR3 nucleotides are TGTGCCAGCAGTGGCGGGGACCCCGGGAATTCACCCCTCCACTTT.

This clone was counted a few times. The genes are TRBV5-4 and TRBJ2-2; TRBD2 matches 8 bases. The CDR3 covers 16 residues. From germline, CDR1 is SGHNT and CDR2 YYREEE (reference sequence). V lost 5 bases, J lost 6 bases, and 12 bases stayed unmatched. CDR3 nucleotide sequence: TGTGCCAGCAGGCCAGGGCGGGGGGAGGCACCCGGGGAGCTGTTTTTT. Amino acid sequence: CASRPGRGEAPGELFF.

The V call is TRBV28, the J call TRBJ1-2; D is perhaps TRBD1 (5 bases). Germline loops: CDR1 MDHEN, CDR2 SYDVKM. There are 13 residues in the CDR3. Trimming pared 4 bases from V and 4 bases from J, leaving 10 bases between. CDR3 residues: CASSSQGGYGYTF. The CDR3 DNA sequence: TGTGCCAGCAGTTCCCAGGGAGGCTATGGCTACACCTTC.

V is TRBV9 and J is TRBJ2-5, with D possibly TRBD1 on 6 matching bases. In germline, CDR1 is SGDLS, CDR2 YYNGEE. Trimming removed 3 bases from V and 5 bases from J, with 11 bases in between. CDR3 length: 13 residues. CDR3 nucleotide sequence: TGTGCCAGCAGCGAACAGGGCTCGGAGACCCAGTACTTC. Protein sequence: CASSEQGSETQYF. Full variable domain (missing parts from reference TRBV9 and TRBJ2-5): DSGVTQTPKHLITATGQRVTLRCSPRSGDLSVYWYQQSLDQGLQFLIQYYNGEERAKGNILERFSAQQFPDLHSELNLSSLELGDSALYFCASSEQGSETQYFGPGTRLLVL.

This chain connects TRBV11-3 to TRBJ1-1, with D perhaps matching TRBD1 (6 bases). CDR1 is SGHNT and CDR2 is YENEEA in the germline V gene. The CDR3 length is 13 residues. Deletions cut 3 bases from V and 4 bases from J, with 9 bases between. CDR3 region: CASSLTGGTEAFF. The CDR3 DNA follows: TGTGCCAGCAGCTTGACAGGAGGCACTGAAGCTTTCTTT.